The 10 T cell receptor beta chains listed next were all sequenced from one sample in a study of cytomegalovirus exposure and HLA in healthy donors. 13 Jbeta primers and 60 Vbeta primers were used for the PCR. Repertoires were generated with immunoSEQ multiplex PCR, while TCRdb's copy carries only in-frame clones and drops some. The top ten clones hold 8% to 9.5% of a sample with 65,000 to 85,000 clones, around four fifths of them seen once. The sample consisted of PBMCs. The receptors were gathered from a woman in her 40s in good health and CMV-seropositive.

This clone was found once. The V and J genes are TRBV5-6 and TRBJ2-7; D remains unclear. The germline CDR1 and CDR2 sequences are SGHDT and YYEEEE. Trimming shortened V by 0 bases and J by 7 bases, and 11 bases separated the two germline ends. The CDR3 is 13 amino acids. The CDR3 nucleotides read TGTGCCAGCAGCTTGGACTCCGATCTTGAGCAGTACTTC. Translated: CASSLDSDLEQYF.

The chain carries TRBV19 and TRBJ2-1; perhaps TRBD2 as D (6 bases). The CDR3 spans 13 residues. V lost 6 bases, J lost 7 bases, and 13 bases lay in between. Looked up from germline, CDR1 is LNHDA and CDR2 is SQIVND (reference sequence). The CDR3 bases are TGTGCCAGTAGGCTGGGGAGGTTGAATGAGCAGTTCTTC. Translated: CASRLGRLNEQFF.

The rearrangement uses TRBV9 and TRBJ1-2; D unresolved. Per the germline V gene, CDR1 is SGDLS and CDR2 is YYNGEE. The CDR3 runs 16 residues. The V end lost 3 bases, the J end lost 2 bases, and 17 bases lay between the germline ends. CDR3 amino acids: CASSASGRWRNYGYTF. The CDR3 nucleotides are TGTGCCAGCAGCGCTTCCGGCCGGTGGCGGAACTATGGCTACACCTTC.

V gene TRBV5-6 combines with J gene TRBJ2-1; no reliable D call. V dropped 1 base and J dropped 3 bases, with 5 bases sitting between them. The CDR3 contains 13 residues. Germline-derived CDR1 and CDR2 are SGHDT and YYEEEE. The CDR3 loop reads CASSLRVYNEQFF. The CDR3 nucleotides read TGTGCCAGCAGCTTGCGGGTCTACAATGAGCAGTTCTTC.

V is TRBV7-2 and J is TRBJ1-2; 7 bases are shared with TRBD1. CDR3 length equals 15 residues. Germline lookup yields CDR1 SGHTA and CDR2 FQGNSA. Trimming cost V 5 bases and J 4 bases; bases outside gene matches: 10. CDR3 region: CASSERQGWAYGYTF. DNA of the CDR3: TGTGCCAGCAGCGAACGACAGGGTTGGGCCTATGGCTACACCTTC.

The rearrangement uses TRBV5-4 and TRBJ2-5; 13 bases match TRBD2. The germline gives CDR1 SGHNT, CDR2 YYREEE (reference sequence). CDR3 length: 16 residues. V was clipped by 3 bases and J by 1 base; unmatched bases: 3. The CDR3 sequence is CASSSTSGGFQETQYF. The DNA for the CDR3 is TGTGCCAGCAGCTCGACTAGCGGGGGGTTCCAAGAGACCCAGTACTTC. Supplemented by reference TRBV5-4 and TRBJ2-5, the full variable domain reads ETGVTQSPTHLIKTRGQQVTLRCSSQSGHNTVSWYQQALGQGPQFIFQYYREEENGRGNFPPRFSGLQFPNYSSELNVNALELDDSALYLCASSSTSGGFQETQYFGPGTRLLVL.

J is TRBJ1-6 and V is TRBV19; no firm D call. Trimming shortened V by 6 bases and J by 7 bases, and 7 bases separated the two germline ends. The CDR3 consists of 12 residues. CDR1 LNHDA and CDR2 SQIVND come from the germline V gene (reference sequence). CDR3 loop: CASRSGNSPLHF. DNA of the CDR3: TGTGCCAGTAGGAGCGGGAATTCACCCCTCCACTTT.

This clone was seen once. The chain has TRBV15 and TRBJ2-5, with D possibly TRBD1 on 5 matching bases. Trimming took 1 base from V and 4 from J, leaving 13 bases between them. The CDR3 loop spans 15 amino acids. Germline V gene lookup returns CDR1 LNHNV and CDR2 YYDKDF (reference sequence). For the CDR3, the DNA is TGTGCCACCAGCAGAGCCAGGACAAGTGGAGAGACCCAGTACTTC. Translated: CATSRARTSGETQYF. The variable domain in full, completed from reference TRBV15 and TRBJ2-5, reads DAMVIQNPRYQVTQFGKPVTLSCSQTLNHNVMYWYQQKSSQAPKLLFHYYDKDFNNEADTPDNFQSRRPNTSFCFLDIRSPGLGDTAMYLCATSRARTSGETQYFGPGTRLLVL.

The V call is TRBV7-8, the J call TRBJ1-4; 9 nucleotides agree with TRBD1. Germline V gene lookup returns CDR1 SGHVS and CDR2 FQNEAQ. The trim removed 5 bases at V and 4 bases at J, leaving 5 bases unmatched. The CDR3 loop spans 15 amino acids. The CDR3 region is CASSTRGQGNEKLFF. CDR3 in DNA: TGTGCCAGCAGCACACGGGGACAGGGTAATGAAAAACTGTTTTTT. The full variable domain, rest sourced from reference TRBV7-8 and TRBJ1-4, is GAGVSQSPRYKVAKRGQDVALRCDPISGHVSLFWYQQALGQGPEFLTYFQNEAQLDKSGLPSDRFFAERPEGSVSTLKIQRTQQEDSAVYLCASSTRGQGNEKLFFGSGTQLSVL.

This chain uses TRBV5-1 with TRBJ1-6; D uncertain. V gave up 5 bases and J gave up 6 bases, with 9 bases separating them. The CDR3 length is 13 residues. Germline CDR1 is SGHRS and CDR2 is YFSETQ. The CDR3 is CASRGETNSPLHF. CDR3 DNA: TGCGCCAGCAGGGGCGAGACTAATTCACCCCTCCACTTT.